Sequencing of this T cell receptor beta chain was carried out in a study of regulatory T cells in long-lasting Graves disease. This clonotype was recorded many times. Investigators prepared the TCR beta libraries by applying iRepertoire HTBI primers and Arm-PCR of CDR3 regions. TCRdb called the multiplex PCR reads again in MiXCR, with one record for every CDR3 protein. The table shows roughly 420,000 distinct CDR3 sequences, with around 13% occurring only once. Time point reported: newly diagnosed GD, antithyroid drugs for less than 3 months. The authors made the TCR library using RNA they extracted from PBMCs. Patients hailed from an endocrinology department in Xi'an, China. These data were likewise used in another study, on T cells in Graves' hyperthyroidism and ophthalmopathy. From that report: Most thyroid-expanded clonotypes above 0.001 were also found in blood. Researchers report that a 13 V-J model separated ophthalmopathy from stable hyperthyroidism.

This material consisted of peripheral blood mononuclear cells (PBMCs), taken at new diagnosis, from a patient treated with antithyroid drugs. The source of this sequence is a woman aged 50 to 65 with Graves disease.

The CDR3 reads CASSYFLTSGELFF. The DNA of the CDR3 is TGTGCCAGCAGTTACTTCCTTACCTCCGGGGAGCTGTTTTTT. This rearrangement joins TRBV6-2 or TRBV6-3 to TRBJ2-2; D not certain. CDR3 length equals 14 residues. Trimming cost V 1 base and J 6 bases, with 9 bases left between them. Germline assignment: CDR1 MNHEY and CDR2 SVGEGT.